One sample yielded the 2 T cell receptor beta chains listed below, sequenced in a study of shared clonotypes between healthy human individuals. The repertoire was sequenced with immunoSEQ multiplex PCR; TCRdb's copy has only in-frame clones and lacks some. Seen here are over 850,000 clones, about four fifths observed once, and the top ten hold 0.55% to 0.7%. The specimen was memory CD4+ T cells from PBMCs. Noted subset: CD45RA-negative fraction. These receptors all come from a man between 18 and 29 years old in good health. Some clones in this sample may be carry-over from other donors' samples.

At least ten counts were recorded for this clone. The V call is TRBV6-6, the J call TRBJ1-1; TRBD1 is a possible D gene (6 bases). This CDR3 is built from 16 residues. CDR1 and CDR2 (germline): MNHNY, SVGAGI (reference sequence). Trimming cost V 6 bases and J 4 bases, with 21 bases left between them. The CDR3: CASSPSRRGMRTEAFF. CDR3 DNA sequence: TGTGCCAGCAGCCCCTCACGTAGGGGGATGCGCACTGAAGCTTTCTTT.

In this sample, this clone turned up once. The rearrangement joins TRBV29-1 to TRBJ2-1; 8 bases are a match to TRBD2. After removal of 7 bases from V and 2 bases from J, the junction contained 19 bases not matched to a gene. Germline lookup yields CDR1 SQVTM and CDR2 ANQGSEA. This CDR3 is built from 18 residues. For the CDR3, the DNA is TGCAGCGCTAAAAGGGGTAGCGGGATCAGTCAGACCTACAATGAGCAGTTCTTC. The encoded protein is CSAKRGSGISQTYNEQFF.